This T cell receptor (beta chain) was captured in a study of blood T cell repertoires in COVID-19. Sequenced by immunoSEQ multiplex PCR; TCRdb stores in-frame clones only, minus some. The table lists 300,000 to 350,000 clones, roughly 90% of them singletons. This clone was seen a few times. V lost 0 bases, J lost 4 bases, and 6 bases stayed unmatched. The CDR3 covers 16 residues. From germline, CDR1 is SGHRS and CDR2 YFSETQ. This chain links TRBV5-1 with TRBJ2-3; 9 bases map to TRBD2. The clonotype comes from a woman aged 25 to 45 with COVID-19, enrolled during active disease. Sequences were obtained from peripheral blood. Written as DNA, the CDR3 is TGCGCCAGCAGCTTGGAAGGCGGGAGGGCCCCAGATACGCAGTATTTT. Translation: CASSLEGGRAPDTQYF.